This TCR beta chain was captured by sequencing in a study of blood T cell repertoires in COVID-19. TCRdb's copy holds only in-frame clones and misses some; the assay was immunoSEQ multiplex PCR. The sample yields roughly 56,000 clones, 85% to 90% seen once. V shed 2 bases and J shed 2 bases, with 7 bases lying between them. The length of the CDR3 is 13 residues. Per the germline V gene, CDR1 is SGDLS and CDR2 is YYNGEE. The source of this sequence is a woman aged 60-75 years with COVID-19, enrolled during active disease. This chain connects TRBV9 to TRBJ1-2; no clear D. Sequencing was performed on peripheral blood. DNA for the CDR3: TGTGCCAGCAGCGTGGACTTGAACTATGGCTACACCTTC. As protein: CASSVDLNYGYTF.